This T cell receptor beta chain emerged from a study of blood T cell repertoires in COVID-19. Study summary: COVID-19 samples collected from the United States, Italy and Spain covered acute and convalescent phases. From T cells, B-cell-depleted T cells, or PBMCs came the material, which was cDNA or gDNA.

Methods used by the authors: Amplification of reference gene primers provided the estimated nucleated cell counts. The repertoire was sequenced with immunoSEQ multiplex PCR; TCRdb's copy has only in-frame clones and lacks some. D and trimming come from the DNA, and the V and J calls and clone size come from that table. This sample has over 200,000 clones; 88% occur once, and the top ten carry less than 5%. Trimming pared 4 bases from V and 2 bases from J, leaving 11 bases between. There are 14 residues in the CDR3. Germline values: CDR1 SEHNR, CDR2 FQNEAQ (reference sequence). The clonotype comes from a man between 60 and 75 years old who had recovered from COVID-19. Sequencing was done on a sample of peripheral blood. The V and J genes are TRBV7-9 and TRBJ1-2; TRBD1 might be the D (5 bases). CDR3 bases: TGTGCCAGCAGCTCGAGTGGGGCCAACTATGGCTACACCTTC. Amino acids: CASSSSGANYGYTF.